One and the same sample provided the 29 T cell receptor beta chains below, sequenced in a study of response to subunit inactivated influenza vaccine. TCRdb ran MiXCR on the RT-PCR reads and lists one entry per CDR3 protein. The table has 400,000 to 650,000 distinct CDR3 sequences, 6% to 9% seen once. Sequences were derived from PBMCs from blood, sampled about 24 months after vaccination. The receptors come from a man aged 45 to 70 who received an inactivated influenza vaccine.

The V gene is TRBV29-1, the J gene TRBJ1-5; TRBD1 is a possible D gene (5 bases). CDR1 is SQVTM, CDR2 ANQGSEA, per germline. V was pared by 5 bases and J by 3 bases, with 11 bases between. This CDR3 has 13 residues. The CDR3 sequence is CSVSDSPNQPQHF. The CDR3 nucleotides read TGCAGCGTTTCAGACAGCCCCAATCAGCCCCAGCATTTT.

There are many counts of this clonotype. The chain joins TRBV10-3 to TRBJ2-1, with 10 bases that match TRBD1. Trimming removed 0 bases from V and 5 bases from J; junction bases left unmatched: 4. CDR1 and CDR2 from the germline V gene are ENHRY and SYGVKD. CDR3 length equals 16 residues. The CDR3 DNA is TGTGCCATCAGTGAGTCGAGGGGACAGGGGAACAATGAGCAGTTCTTC. This codes for CAISESRGQGNNEQFF.

This clonotype has just a few counts. V usage is TRBV5-1 and J usage is TRBJ2-5; D may be TRBD1 (7 bases). The germline V gene encodes CDR1 SGHRS and CDR2 YFSETQ. The CDR3 runs 16 residues. Trimming removed 3 bases at V and 7 bases at J, with 22 bases between. The CDR3 loop reads CASSSPRQGGGRTQYF. The CDR3 bases are TGCGCCAGCAGCTCTCCTCGCCAGGGGGGAGGAAGGACCCAGTACTTC.

The gene calls are TRBV4-1 and TRBJ1-6, with 9 bases lining up with TRBD1. This CDR3 has 17 residues. Germline V gene lookup returns CDR1 MGHRA and CDR2 YSYEKL. V lost 1 base, J lost 6 bases, and 7 bases stayed unmatched. For the CDR3, the DNA is TGCGCCAGCAGCCAAGCATTATGGGGACAGGGTAATTCACCCCTCCACTTT. Amino acid sequence: CASSQALWGQGNSPLHF.

The genes are TRBV11-3 and TRBJ2-2, with a possible D match to TRBD2 (5 bases). Trimming took off 0 bases at V and 3 bases at J, with 11 bases between the two ends. Per germline, CDR1 SGHNT and CDR2 YENEEA. The length of the CDR3 is 16 residues. Written as DNA, the CDR3 is TGTGCCAGCAGCTTAGAGGCGGGCCCGTACACCGGGGAGCTGTTTTTT. Translated, it gives CASSLEAGPYTGELFF.

This clonotype was seen more than once but under ten times. The chain carries TRBV3-1 and TRBJ2-1; D might be TRBD2 (5 bases). CDR1 and CDR2 (germline): LGHDT, YNNKEL (reference sequence). The CDR3 totals 17 residues. Trimming stripped 2 bases from V and 0 bases from J, with 14 bases between. CDR3 DNA: TGTGCCAGCAGCCAAACACCTAGCACCTCCTCCTACAATGAGCAGTTCTTC. This codes for CASSQTPSTSSYNEQFF.

This clonotype was recorded many times. The chain joins TRBV19 to TRBJ2-5; the D is unclear. Between the trimmed V and J ends, which lost 1 base and 4 bases, there was a span of 7 bases. Germline loops: CDR1 LNHDA, CDR2 SQIVND (reference sequence). The CDR3 is made up of 13 amino acids. The CDR3 region is CASSIGSGETQYF. CDR3 coding DNA: TGTGCCAGTAGTATAGGTTCTGGAGAGACCCAGTACTTC.

This clonotype has more than one count but fewer than ten. This rearrangement joins TRBV28 to TRBJ2-5, with 11 bases lining up with TRBD2. V was pared by 5 bases and J by 6 bases, with 8 bases of the junction left unmatched. CDR1 and CDR2 (germline): MDHEN, SYDVKM. The CDR3 runs 15 residues. CDR3 in amino acids: CASSRALAGGQTQYF. The CDR3 DNA sequence: TGTGCCAGCAGTCGTGCTCTAGCGGGAGGTCAGACCCAGTACTTC.

This clonotype occurred many times. This rearrangement joins TRBV3-1 to TRBJ2-1; 15 bases match TRBD2. The CDR3 length is 15 residues. V was pared by 5 bases and J by 10 bases, with 6 bases of the junction left unmatched. CDR1 and CDR2 (germline): LGHDT, YNNKEL (reference sequence). CDR3: CASSRTSGGAYEQFF. The CDR3 bases are TGTGCCAGCAGCAGGACTAGCGGGGGGGCCTACGAGCAGTTCTTC.

Written as DNA, the CDR3 is TGTGCCAGCTCACCGTCGGGGGACAGGGATGCTTTCTTT. Residues: CASSPSGDRDAFF. The chain employs TRBV18 and TRBJ1-1; 9 bases fit TRBD1. The germline V gene has CDR1 KGHSH and CDR2 LQKENI. CDR3 size: 13 residues. Unmatched junction bases numbered 7, after V lost 3 bases and J lost 11 bases.

This clonotype has a count of ten or more. J is TRBJ2-7 and V is TRBV14; D not certain. CDR3 size: 12 residues. CDR1 and CDR2 from the germline V gene are SGHDN and FVKESK. Trimming cost V 4 bases and J 2 bases, with 6 bases left between them. CDR3 amino acids: CASSRNAYEQYF. In nucleotides, the CDR3 is TGTGCCAGCAGCCGAAATGCCTACGAGCAGTACTTC.

Many counts were recorded for this clonotype. The chain uses TRBV10-3 and TRBJ2-4; no definite D call. Germline V gene lookup returns CDR1 ENHRY and CDR2 SYGVKD. V was shortened by 0 bases and J by 4 bases, with 10 bases between the two germline ends. The CDR3 length is 15 residues. The CDR3 DNA reads as TGTGCCATCAGTGAGTCGACCTTCAATAAAAACATTCAGTACTTC. Translating gives CAISESTFNKNIQYF.

The chain uses TRBV19 and TRBJ1-1, with TRBD1 as a possible D gene (5 bases). With 7 bases removed from V and 1 base from J, the gap between germline ends came to 10 bases. There are 13 residues in the CDR3. Germline V gene sequence: CDR1 LNHDA, CDR2 SQIVND (reference sequence). The CDR3 DNA sequence: TGTGCCAGTATCCTCGACAGGAACACTGAAGCTTTCTTT. Protein: CASILDRNTEAFF.

The gene calls are TRBV7-6 and TRBJ2-7; D ambiguous. V was pared by 8 bases and J by 2 bases, with 19 bases between. Germline V CDR1 and CDR2: SGHVS, FNYEAQ. This CDR3 comprises 15 residues. Written as DNA, the CDR3 is TGTGCCAGCGGCCTACACGACGGTGGCCCCTACGAGCAGTACTTC. Its translation is CASGLHDGGPYEQYF.

A few counts support this clonotype. The genes are TRBV7-2 and TRBJ2-4; unclear D gene. The CDR3 sequence is 15 residues long. Looked up from germline, CDR1 is SGHTA and CDR2 is FQGNSA. V was pared by 3 bases and J by 1 base, with 10 bases between. The CDR3 sequence: CASSLGLGAKNIQYF. The CDR3 nucleotides read TGTGCCAGCAGCTTGGGTCTGGGGGCCAAAAACATTCAGTACTTC.

The table lists this clonotype with many counts. The V and J genes are TRBV20-1 and TRBJ2-7; 12 positions agree with TRBD1. V was pared by 6 bases and J by 4 bases, with 4 bases of the junction left unmatched. This CDR3 has 13 residues. Looked up from germline, CDR1 is DFQATT and CDR2 is SNEGSKA (reference sequence). CDR3 bases: TGCAGTGCAGGGACAGGGGGCGCATACGAGCAGTACTTC. Translation gives CSAGTGGAYEQYF.

V and J are TRBV12-3 or TRBV12-4 and TRBJ1-5; 10 nucleotides align to TRBD1. J was trimmed by 3 bases and V by 5 bases; bases with no gene match: 7. The CDR3 length is 16 residues. CDR3 residues: CASSIGTGALNQPQHF. As DNA, the CDR3 is TGTGCCAGCAGTATCGGGACAGGGGCTCTCAATCAGCCCCAGCATTTT.

This clonotype was detected many times. The gene calls are TRBV12-3 or TRBV12-4 and TRBJ2-7, with D possibly matching TRBD1 (7 bases). There are 13 residues in the CDR3. V was pared by 6 bases and J by 3 bases, with 12 bases between. The CDR3 DNA follows: TGTGCCAGCAGCCCAGGGGGGTTCTACGAGCAGTACTTC. Protein sequence: CASSPGGFYEQYF.

This clonotype was counted only a few times. The V gene is TRBV28, the J gene TRBJ2-7, with a tentative D call TRBD1 (5 bases). The germline CDR1 and CDR2 sequences are MDHEN and SYDVKM. Deletions cut 5 bases from V and 2 bases from J, with 19 bases between. The CDR3 loop spans 16 amino acids. The CDR3 coding sequence is TGTGCCAGCAGTACTAAGGGTTACAGGTTTGCCTACGAGCAGTACTTC. Translating gives CASSTKGYRFAYEQYF. The variable domain in full, completed from reference TRBV28 and TRBJ2-7, reads DVKVTQSSRYLVKRTGEKVFLECVQDMDHENMFWYRQDPGLGLRLIYFSYDVKMKEKGDIPEGYSVSREKKERFSLILESASTNQTSMYLCASSTKGYRFAYEQYFGPGTRLTVT.

This clonotype was seen more than once but under ten times. The gene calls are TRBV5-4 and TRBJ2-4; 11 bases match TRBD2. The V segment lost 1 base and the J segment 1 base; nucleotides outside the gene matches: 1. Germline V gives CDR1 SGHNT, CDR2 YYREEE (reference sequence). The CDR3 runs to 16 residues. The CDR3 DNA reads TGTGCCAGCAGCTTGATAGCGGGAGGGGCCAAAAACATTCAGTACTTC. Its protein is CASSLIAGGAKNIQYF.

The chain is built from TRBV29-1 and TRBJ1-1, with TRBD1 as a possible D gene (5 bases). The length of the CDR3 is 10 residues. Trimming left V 7 bases short and J 10 bases short, with 13 bases between. The V gene's germline CDR1 is SQVTM and CDR2 ANQGSEA. CDR3 region: CSAGALGAFF. The CDR3 region has the DNA TGCAGCGCCGGGGCCCTGGGAGCTTTCTTT.

This clonotype was found a few times. V and J are TRBV12-3 or TRBV12-4 and TRBJ1-4; 12 bases line up with TRBD1. This CDR3 region has 15 residues. Unmatched junction bases numbered 6, after V lost 5 bases and J lost 8 bases. The CDR3 sequence: CASSTGTGGEEKLFF. DNA of the CDR3: TGTGCCAGCAGTACCGGGACAGGGGGCGAGGAAAAACTGTTTTTT.

The J gene is TRBJ1-1, the V gene TRBV12-3 or TRBV12-4; 7 nucleotides line up with TRBD1. Unmatched junction bases numbered 11, after V lost 7 bases and J lost 3 bases. This CDR3 comprises 15 residues. This CDR3 reads CASKGTANEDTEAFF. In DNA form, the CDR3 reads TGTGCCAGCAAGGGGACAGCCAATGAGGACACTGAAGCTTTCTTT.

This clonotype came up a few times. The J gene is TRBJ2-2, the V gene TRBV5-1, with D tentatively TRBD1 (5 bases). The CDR3 extends over 15 amino acids. V dropped 2 bases and J dropped 4 bases, with 12 bases sitting between them. Per germline, CDR1 SGHRS and CDR2 YFSETQ. The CDR3 coding sequence is TGCGCCAGCAGCTTTGGCCAGGGTAGCACCGGGGAGCTGTTTTTT. It specifies CASSFGQGSTGELFF.

This clonotype was detected many times. The rearrangement links TRBV11-3 to TRBJ2-7; D is tentatively TRBD1 or TRBD2 (5 bases each). Germline lookup yields CDR1 SGHNT and CDR2 YENEEA. V lost 10 bases and J lost 5, with 12 bases in between. The CDR3 totals 11 residues. CDR3 loop: CAKRGRHEQYF. Written as DNA, the CDR3 is TGTGCCAAACGGGGCAGACACGAGCAGTACTTC.

This clonotype was recorded once. This chain joins TRBV12-2 and TRBJ1-1; TRBD1, the table's D call, lacks a check against the DNA. TRBV12-2 is described as a pseudogene. The CDR3 loop spans 15 amino acids. The CDR3 DNA follows: TGTGCAAGTCGCCAAACAGGCCAGTTGAACACTGAAGCTTTCTTT. Its translation: CASRQTGQLNTEAFF.

This clonotype has ten or more counts. V usage is TRBV11-2 and J usage is TRBJ2-5; D is unclear. Germline V gene lookup returns CDR1 SGHAT and CDR2 FQNNGV. V was pared by 4 bases and J by 4 bases, with 10 bases between. This CDR3 region has 13 residues. The CDR3 sequence is CASSYGVRETQYF. The CDR3 bases are TGTGCCAGCAGCTATGGGGTCCGAGAGACCCAGTACTTC.

Many counts were recorded for this clonotype. The chain joins TRBV24-1 to TRBJ2-1; 7 bases align to TRBD2. The junction had 7 bases not matched to a gene; V was cut back by 9 bases and J by 9 bases. This CDR3 contains 12 residues. Germline V gene lookup returns CDR1 KGHDR and CDR2 SFDVKD. The DNA of the CDR3 is TGTGCCACCGGGGGGACTACATTTGAGCAGTTCTTC. It is translated as CATGGTTFEQFF.

This clonotype showed up just a few times. V gene TRBV5-5 combines with J gene TRBJ2-3; D not resolved. Germline loops: CDR1 SGHKS, CDR2 YYEKEE (reference sequence). The ends were cut back, 2 bases at V and 6 bases at J, with 10 bases in the middle. This CDR3 has 13 residues. CDR3 in amino acids: CASSFYRSDTQYF. In DNA, the CDR3 is TGTGCCAGCAGCTTCTACAGATCCGATACGCAGTATTTT. The variable domain in full, with the rest retrieved from reference TRBV5-5 and TRBJ2-3, is DAGVTQSPTHLIKTRGQQVTLRCSPISGHKSVSWYQQVLGQGPQFIFQYYEKEERGRGNFPDRFSARQFPNYSSELNVNALLLGDSALYLCASSFYRSDTQYFGPGTRLTVL.